This is a list of T cell receptor beta chains from one sample in a study of shared clonotypes between healthy human individuals. Libraries were prepared by immunoSEQ multiplex PCR; TCRdb keeps only in-frame clonotypes and omits some of them. The repertoire holds 2 million to 3 million clones, roughly 93% seen once, with around 0.37% in the top ten. Sequenced sample: naive CD4+ T cells from PBMCs. The receptor set was obtained from a man aged 18 to 30 in good health. Some clones in this sample may be carry-over from other donors' samples. The CDR3 runs from the conserved cysteine through the conserved F or W. D genes are given only for firm matches. Clone sizes are given selectively: once, few, many, or a class where the clone is expanded.

clone size: .
J gene: TRBJ1-2
D gene: TRBD1
V gene: TRBV18
CDR3 DNA: TGTGCCAGCTCACCTCCGGGACAGGGTCTCTATGGCTACACCTTC
CDR3 protein: CASSPPGQGLYGYTF

clone size: .
J gene: TRBJ1-2
D gene: .
V gene: TRBV28
CDR3 DNA: TGTGCCAGCAGTTTCGGACGGAGTCTTAACTATGGCTACACCTTC
CDR3 protein: CASSFGRSLNYGYTF

clone size: .
J gene: TRBJ1-2
D gene: TRBD1
V gene: TRBV28
CDR3 DNA: TGTGCCAGCAGTTGGACAGGGGGTGACTATGGCTACACCTTC
CDR3 protein: CASSWTGGDYGYTF

clone size: .
J gene: TRBJ2-7
D gene: .
V gene: TRBV21-1
CDR3 DNA: TGTGCCAGCAGCAAAGAGAGGGACAGGGGGAACTCCTACGAGCAGTACTTC
CDR3 protein: CASSKERDRGNSYEQYF

clone size: .
J gene: TRBJ2-7
D gene: .
V gene: TRBV5-1
CDR3 DNA: TGCGCCAGCAGTCACGGCAGGGGGGCAACGTCCTACGAGCAGTACTTC
CDR3 protein: CASSHGRGATSYEQYF

clone size: once
J gene: TRBJ2-2
D gene: .
V gene: TRBV5-1
CDR3 DNA: TGCGCCAGCAGCGCAGAACAAGGGACTTCCCCCACCGGGGAGCTGTTTTTT
CDR3 protein: CASSAEQGTSPTGELFF

clone size: .
J gene: TRBJ1-1
D gene: .
V gene: TRBV6-5
CDR3 DNA: TGTGCCAGCAGCCAGGGACGGATGAACACTGAAGCTTTCTTT
CDR3 protein: CASSQGRMNTEAFF

clone size: .
J gene: TRBJ2-5
D gene: .
V gene: TRBV5-6
CDR3 DNA: TGTGCCAGCAGCTTGGGGGTAGCCAAAGAGACCCAGTACTTC
CDR3 protein: CASSLGVAKETQYF

clone size: .
J gene: TRBJ2-4
D gene: .
V gene: TRBV5-8
CDR3 DNA: TGTGCCAGCAGCTTGGGAGGTACCTTAAACATTCAGTACTTC
CDR3 protein: CASSLGGTLNIQYF

clone size: .
J gene: TRBJ1-1
D gene: TRBD1
V gene: TRBV7-8
CDR3 DNA: TGTGCCAGCAGCCTTCAGGGGGCAGGGACTGAAGCTTTCTTT
CDR3 protein: CASSLQGAGTEAFF

clone size: .
J gene: TRBJ1-3
D gene: .
V gene: TRBV19
CDR3 DNA: TGTGCCAGTAGCCCCGAGGGAAGGATCTCTGGAAACACCATATATTTT
CDR3 protein: CASSPEGRISGNTIYF

clone size: .
J gene: TRBJ2-3
D gene: .
V gene: TRBV11-2
CDR3 DNA: TGTGCCAGCAGCCCGGCAACAGATACGCAGTATTTT
CDR3 protein: CASSPATDTQYF

clone size: .
J gene: TRBJ2-2
D gene: TRBD1
V gene: TRBV9
CDR3 DNA: TGTGCCAGCAGCCTAGGGACAGTCACCGGGGAGCTGTTTTTT
CDR3 protein: CASSLGTVTGELFF

clone size: .
J gene: TRBJ2-1
D gene: .
V gene: TRBV5-5
CDR3 DNA: TGTGCCAGCAGTGGGGTTGCTTCTTACAATGAGCAGTTCTTC
CDR3 protein: CASSGVASYNEQFF

clone size: .
J gene: TRBJ1-2
D gene: TRBD1
V gene: TRBV28
CDR3 DNA: TGTGCCAGCATCGGGACAGGGTCAAACTATGGCTACACCTTC
CDR3 protein: CASIGTGSNYGYTF